Following are 17 T cell receptor beta chains from one sample sequenced in a study of T cell changes during pregnancy in multiple sclerosis (dated by TCRdb to about 2019). The library was built by means of the immunoSEQ multiplex PCR assay. Here the immuneACCESS table is served through TCRdb, limited to in-frame sequences with V and J called. Missing clones are a known gap in these copies; in checked studies unresolved V genes cover under half, and the rest lacks a known reason. The sample includes approximately 92,000 clones, with under 95% observed a single time. Almost 1% of the sample goes to the ten largest clones. The material was peripheral blood, obtained after pregnancy. Every receptor here comes from a female donor with multiple sclerosis, enrolled in a pregnancy study.

The V call is TRBV18, the J call TRBJ2-7, with a possible D match to TRBD1 (5 bases). Germline CDR1 is KGHSH and CDR2 is LQKENI. Trimming removed 2 bases from V and 2 bases from J, with 10 bases in between. The CDR3 is 14 residues long. The CDR3 DNA reads TGTGCCAGCTCACCAGTGACAGAAGCCTACGAGCAGTACTTC. Translation gives CASSPVTEAYEQYF.

The chain is built from TRBV28 and TRBJ1-1, with D perhaps TRBD1 (5 bases). This CDR3 region has 15 residues. V gave up 6 bases and J gave up 2 bases, with 16 bases separating them. Germline V lookup: CDR1 MDHEN, CDR2 SYDVKM. The CDR3 nucleotides are TGTGCCAGCAGGAGAAGAGACAGCCACAACACTGAAGCTTTCTTT. Protein product: CASRRRDSHNTEAFF.

This clone has just one count. Its ends do not fully match the called genes, so a read error is possible. J is TRBJ2-7 and V is TRBV10-3, with D perhaps TRBD2 (5 bases). Germline CDR1 reads ENHRY; CDR2 reads SYGVKD. The CDR3 loop spans 13 amino acids. CDR3 protein: CAISESTGDSPRF. The CDR3 DNA sequence: TGTGCCATCAGTGAGTCGACCGGGGATAGCCCAAGATTC.

This chain joins TRBV7-9 and TRBJ2-1; possibly TRBD2 for D (5 bases). Germline CDR1 is SEHNR and CDR2 is FQNEAQ (reference sequence). This CDR3 is built from 15 residues. Deletions cut 0 bases from V and 5 bases from J, with 11 bases between. Here the CDR3 DNA reads TGTGCCAGCAGCTTAGCGTATAGAGGGAACAATGAGCAGTTCTTC. Its translation is CASSLAYRGNNEQFF. Variable domain in full (rest from reference TRBV7-9 and TRBJ2-1): DTGVSQNPRHKITKRGQNVTFRCDPISEHNRLYWYRQTLGQGPEFLTYFQNEAQLEKSRLLSDRFSAERPKGSFSTLEIQRTEQGDSAMYLCASSLAYRGNNEQFFGPGTRLTVL.

This chain connects TRBV27 to TRBJ2-2, with 11 bases identical to TRBD2. The CDR3 runs to 16 residues. The ends lost 4 bases at V and 4 bases at J; junction bases unmatched: 5. Germline V lookup: CDR1 MNHEY, CDR2 SMNVEV (reference sequence). CDR3 sequence: CASSSLAGASTGELFF. The CDR3 nucleotides are TGTGCCAGCAGTTCACTAGCGGGAGCGTCCACCGGGGAGCTGTTTTTT.

The V call is TRBV6-5, the J call TRBJ2-2; TRBD2 might be the D (6 bases). CDR1 is MNHEY, CDR2 SVGAGI, per germline. Trimming removed 2 bases at V and 2 bases at J, with 9 bases between. CDR3 length: 15 residues. The CDR3 here is CASSYTGLNTGELFF. In nucleotides, the CDR3 is TGTGCCAGCAGTTACACGGGACTTAACACCGGGGAGCTGTTTTTT.

The chain is built from TRBV27 and TRBJ2-3; the match to TRBD2 covers 9 bases. CDR3 length: 14 residues. V lost 5 bases and J lost 6; bases outside the gene matches: 6. CDR1 and CDR2 from the germline V gene are MNHEY and SMNVEV (reference sequence). The CDR3 DNA follows: TGTGCCAGCAGTCCACGACTAGCGGAGGATACGCAGTATTTT. Translation: CASSPRLAEDTQYF.

V usage is TRBV5-1 and J usage is TRBJ2-7, with D tentatively TRBD2 (6 bases). CDR3 length: 14 residues. Looked up from germline, CDR1 is SGHRS and CDR2 is YFSETQ. Deletions cut 3 bases from V and 3 bases from J, with 13 bases between. CDR3 sequence reads: CASSSRESVYEQYF. In DNA, the CDR3 is TGCGCCAGCAGCTCTCGGGAGTCGGTCTACGAGCAGTACTTC. The whole variable domain, filled in from reference TRBV5-1 and TRBJ2-7, reads KAGVTQTPRYLIKTRGQQVTLSCSPISGHRSVSWYQQTPGQGLQFLFEYFSETQRNKGNFPGRFSGRQFSNSRSEMNVSTLELGDSALYLCASSSRESVYEQYFGPGTRLTVT.

The genes are TRBV9 and TRBJ2-2; TRBD1 agrees at 8 bases. There are 16 residues in the CDR3. V gave up 5 bases and J gave up 0 bases; unmatched junction bases: 6. CDR1 and CDR2 from the germline V gene are SGDLS and YYNGEE. The DNA of the CDR3 is TGTGCCAGCAGAGAAGACAGGGGCGCGAACACCGGGGAGCTGTTTTTT. Translated: CASREDRGANTGELFF.

The chain uses TRBV27 and TRBJ2-7, with TRBD2 as a possible D gene (5 bases). This CDR3 spans 13 amino acids. The V and J ends lost 0 bases and 6 bases respectively, with 9 bases between them. Germline CDR1 and CDR2: MNHEY and SMNVEV (reference sequence). The CDR3 protein is CASSLSFAGEQYF. CDR3 coding DNA: TGTGCCAGCAGTTTATCGTTTGCGGGCGAGCAGTACTTC.

The gene calls are TRBV30 and TRBJ1-1; TRBD1 might be the D (5 bases). V shed 8 bases and J shed 0 bases, with 16 bases lying between them. Germline V gene data show CDR1 as GTSNPN and CDR2 as SVGIG (reference sequence). The CDR3 has 14 amino acids. The CDR3 reads CAGYPLGLNTEAFF. CDR3 bases: TGTGCCGGATACCCCTTGGGGCTGAACACTGAAGCTTTCTTT.

The V call is TRBV30, the J call TRBJ2-1; 7 positions match TRBD2. Germline V gives CDR1 GTSNPN, CDR2 SVGIG (reference sequence). Trimming took 0 bases from V and 2 from J; bases not matched to a gene: 7. The CDR3 totals 16 residues. The CDR3 protein is CAWSVLGRGTYNEQFF. The CDR3 nucleotides are TGTGCCTGGAGTGTACTTGGGAGGGGTACCTACAATGAGCAGTTCTTC.

This clone has a single count. This chain joins TRBV30 and TRBJ2-4; 9 bases map to TRBD1. The CDR3 has 15 amino acids. V dropped 4 bases and J dropped 2; count of bases not matched to a gene: 6. Germline assignment: CDR1 GTSNPN and CDR2 SVGIG (reference sequence). The CDR3 reads CAWTTGGASKNIQYF. Written as DNA, the CDR3 is TGTGCCTGGACCACAGGGGGCGCATCCAAAAACATTCAGTACTTC.

The chain links TRBV6-5 to TRBJ2-1, with 8 bases matching TRBD2. In germline, CDR1 is MNHEY, CDR2 SVGAGI. The CDR3 extends over 14 amino acids. The J segment lost 6 bases and the V segment lost 2 bases, leaving 3 bases of the junction unmatched. This CDR3 reads CASSYDTSGNEQFF. The DNA for the CDR3 is TGTGCCAGCAGTTACGACACTAGCGGCAATGAGCAGTTCTTC.

The chain combines TRBV11-2 with TRBJ2-2; maybe TRBD1 (6 bases). CDR3 size: 15 residues. Germline loops: CDR1 SGHAT, CDR2 FQNNGV. V was shortened by 5 bases and J by 5 bases, with 15 bases between the two germline ends. CDR3 in amino acids: CASSGRGRETGELFF. The CDR3 DNA follows: TGTGCCAGCAGCGGAAGGGGGAGAGAAACCGGGGAGCTGTTTTTT.

The chain employs TRBV5-1 and TRBJ2-7; 7 bases fit TRBD1. Germline V lookup: CDR1 SGHRS, CDR2 YFSETQ. CDR3 length: 14 amino acids. The junction had 6 bases not matched to a gene; V was cut back by 4 bases and J by 2 bases. CDR3 residues: CASSLTGATYEQYF. DNA for the CDR3: TGCGCCAGCAGCCTAACAGGGGCTACCTACGAGCAGTACTTC.

The count of this clone is one. The junction does not match germline at one end; this may be a read error. The rearrangement links TRBV18 to TRBJ1-4, with 7 bases fitting TRBD1. This CDR3 is 15 amino acids long. Germline V gives CDR1 KGHSH, CDR2 LQKENI. As DNA, the CDR3 is TGTGCCAGCTCGCATAACAGGGGTGATGTTGAAGAACTGTTTTTT. This translates into CASSHNRGDVEELFF.